Shown below are 17 T cell receptor beta chains from a single sample sequenced in a study of shared clonotypes between healthy human individuals. Clones were sequenced by immunoSEQ multiplex PCR, and TCRdb holds only the in-frame ones, with some missing. This sample has over a million clones, with approximately 98% found just once. The sequenced sample consisted of naive CD4+ T cells sorted from blood. The subset: CD45RA+ positively selected. These receptors were obtained from a man younger than 45 in good health.

The chain combines TRBV11-2 with TRBJ1-1; D may be TRBD1 (5 bases). The germline CDR1 and CDR2 sequences are SGHAT and FQNNGV. The V and J ends lost 1 base and 4 bases respectively, with 16 bases between them. The CDR3 covers 16 residues. CDR3 region: CASSLGPLGAGTEAFF. DNA of the CDR3: TGTGCCAGCAGCTTAGGACCGTTAGGGGCAGGCACTGAAGCTTTCTTT.

Of note for this clone: The identical CDR3 is also encoded by other nucleotide sequences in the sample. The gene calls are TRBV19 and TRBJ2-1, with D maybe TRBD2 (5 bases). This CDR3 is built from 13 residues. Per germline, CDR1 LNHDA and CDR2 SQIVND (reference sequence). Trimming stripped 3 bases from V and 4 bases from J, with 7 bases between. The CDR3 sequence: CASSIGGYNEQFF. The CDR3 bases are TGTGCCAGTAGTATTGGAGGTTACAATGAGCAGTTCTTC.

The rearrangement uses TRBV19 and TRBJ1-5; D is possibly TRBD1 (5 bases). Trimming pared 5 bases from V and 0 bases from J, leaving 11 bases between. Looked up from germline, CDR1 is LNHDA and CDR2 is SQIVND (reference sequence). CDR3 size: 15 residues. The CDR3, as DNA: TGTGCCAGTAGTCGCAGGGCAGGTAGCAATCAGCCCCAGCATTTT. Translating it yields CASSRRAGSNQPQHF.

The chain joins TRBV10-1 to TRBJ2-1; D not certain. Trimming took off 3 bases at V and 6 bases at J, with 3 bases between the two ends. CDR1 and CDR2 (germline): WNHNN, SYGVQD (reference sequence). The length of the CDR3 is 11 residues. CDR3 DNA: TGCGCCAGCAGTGAAAGCAATGAGCAGTTCTTC. As protein: CASSESNEQFF.

The chain carries TRBV30 and TRBJ2-7; possible D gene TRBD2, 6 bases. This CDR3 has 14 residues. The V gene's germline CDR1 is GTSNPN and CDR2 SVGIG (reference sequence). With 0 bases removed from V and 5 bases from J, the gap between germline ends came to 14 bases. Here the CDR3 reads CAWSVAPAGNEQYF. CDR3 sequence (DNA): TGTGCCTGGAGTGTAGCCCCTGCGGGGAACGAGCAGTACTTC. Supplemented by reference TRBV30 and TRBJ2-7, the full variable domain reads SQTIHQWPATLVQPVGSPLSLECTVEGTSNPNLYWYRQAAGRGLQLLFYSVGIGQISSEVPQNLSASRPQDRQFILSSKKLLLSDSGFYLCAWSVAPAGNEQYFGPGTRLTVT.

V usage is TRBV10-1 and J usage is TRBJ2-1; D uncertain. CDR3 length: 14 residues. Germline assignment: CDR1 WNHNN and CDR2 SYGVQD (reference sequence). The V and J ends lost 6 bases and 9 bases respectively, with 18 bases between them. The DNA for the CDR3 is TGCGCCAGCAGCAAAAAAAACGGTTTCGGTGAGCAGTTCTTC. As protein: CASSKKNGFGEQFF.

This sequence joins TRBV18 and TRBJ1-5; D may be TRBD1 (6 bases). The CDR3 is 16 residues long. Trimming removed 3 bases from V and 6 bases from J, with 18 bases in between. Germline V gives CDR1 KGHSH, CDR2 LQKENI. CDR3: CASSPTPRGAIQPQHF. In DNA, the CDR3 is TGTGCCAGCTCACCCACACCTCGGGGGGCTATTCAGCCCCAGCATTTT.

The chain links TRBV5-5 to TRBJ2-1; a weak D match, TRBD2 (5 bases). CDR3 size: 15 residues. Germline CDR1 SGHKS, CDR2 YYEKEE (reference sequence). V was clipped by 4 bases and J by 1 base, with 12 bases between them. CDR3 sequence (DNA): TGTGCCAGCAGCATGGACGGGGTTTCCTACAATGAGCAGTTCTTC. Its translation is CASSMDGVSYNEQFF.

The V and J genes are TRBV18 and TRBJ1-1, with 7 bases lining up with TRBD1. Germline V gene sequence: CDR1 KGHSH, CDR2 LQKENI. After removal of 4 bases from V and 1 base from J, the junction contained 6 bases not matched to a gene. CDR3 length: 15 amino acids. The CDR3, as DNA: TGTGCCAGCTCACGACAGGGTACGAGGAACACTGAAGCTTTCTTT. It codes for CASSRQGTRNTEAFF.

The chain joins TRBV19 to TRBJ2-3, with 7 bases lining up with TRBD2. The CDR3 runs to 16 residues. CDR1 and CDR2 from the germline V gene are LNHDA and SQIVND (reference sequence). V lost 4 bases to trimming and J lost 1 base; unmatched junction nucleotides: 8. DNA of the CDR3: TGTGCCAGTAGTAAACTCGCGGGAGTGGGCACAGATACGCAGTATTTT. As protein: CASSKLAGVGTDTQYF.

The CDR3 region has the DNA TGTGCCAGCAGTTACATGAGCACAGATACGCAGTATTTT. Amino acids: CASSYMSTDTQYF. The gene calls are TRBV6-5 and TRBJ2-3; D is undetermined. The germline CDR1 and CDR2 sequences are MNHEY and SVGAGI. V dropped 2 bases and J dropped 0 bases, with 3 bases sitting between them. The CDR3 is made up of 13 amino acids.

This chain links TRBV4-3 with TRBJ1-5, with 9 positions matching TRBD1. V dropped 0 bases and J dropped 9; count of bases not matched to a gene: 9. Germline CDR1 reads LGHNA; CDR2 reads YSLEER. This CDR3 spans 16 amino acids. This CDR3 is CASSQEGGTGGGPQHF. For the CDR3, the DNA is TGCGCCAGCAGCCAAGAGGGGGGAACAGGGGGCGGGCCCCAGCATTTT.

The gene calls are TRBV19 and TRBJ2-7, with TRBD1 identical over 8 bases. The CDR3 runs to 14 residues. Trimming took 4 bases from V and 3 from J; bases not matched to a gene: 5. Germline V gene data show CDR1 as LNHDA and CDR2 as SQIVND (reference sequence). The CDR3 region is CASSRDRFLYEQYF. In DNA form, the CDR3 reads TGTGCCAGTAGTAGGGACAGGTTTCTCTACGAGCAGTACTTC.

The V gene is TRBV5-1, the J gene TRBJ2-1; 14 bases align to TRBD2. The CDR3 extends over 15 amino acids. Germline values: CDR1 SGHRS, CDR2 YFSETQ. With V trimmed by 4 bases and J by 8 bases, 5 bases remained unmatched. DNA for the CDR3: TGCGCCAGCAGCCCGACTAGCGGGAGGGCCGATGAGCAGTTCTTC. Protein sequence: CASSPTSGRADEQFF.

The count of this clone is one. J is TRBJ1-5 and V is TRBV5-1; 8 bases map to TRBD1. CDR3 size: 15 residues. Germline V gene lookup returns CDR1 SGHRS and CDR2 YFSETQ. V was clipped by 4 bases and J by 11 bases; unmatched bases: 14. The CDR3 nucleotides are TGCGCCAGCAGCATGAACCCGGACAGGGAGACGGCCCAGCATTTT. Translation: CASSMNPDRETAQHF.

The chain carries TRBV7-9 and TRBJ1-5; D uncertain. The V gene's germline CDR1 is SEHNR and CDR2 FQNEAQ (reference sequence). This CDR3 has 13 residues. The V end lost 1 base, the J end lost 6 bases, and 7 bases lay between the germline ends. In DNA, the CDR3 is TGTGCCAGCAGCTTAGAAGATAGTCAGCCCCAGCATTTT. Translation: CASSLEDSQPQHF.

Only one count was recorded for this clone. V gene TRBV7-9 combines with J gene TRBJ2-1, with D maybe TRBD1 (6 bases). The CDR3 consists of 14 residues. Per the germline V gene, CDR1 is SEHNR and CDR2 is FQNEAQ (reference sequence). Trimming stripped 0 bases from V and 10 bases from J, with 13 bases between. The DNA for the CDR3 is TGTGCCAGCAGCTTAGCGCGCGGACAGCAGGAGCAGTTCTTC. As protein: CASSLARGQQEQFF. The variable domain in full, with the rest retrieved from reference TRBV7-9 and TRBJ2-1, is DTGVSQNPRHKITKRGQNVTFRCDPISEHNRLYWYRQTLGQGPEFLTYFQNEAQLEKSRLLSDRFSAERPKGSFSTLEIQRTEQGDSAMYLCASSLARGQQEQFFGPGTRLTVL.